This TCR beta chain was observed in a study of OX40 agonist ivuxolimab in advanced cancers. Looking at the study overall: Patients took ivuxolimab, an agonistic anti-OX40 (CD134) antibody. Regarding the study as a whole: At 0.1 to 3.0 mg/kg and by week 6, clonal expansion occurred in CD4+ and CD8+ blood T cells. On average, CD8+ T cells showed a greater number of expanded clones than CD4+.

With respect to this clone: The antigen remains unidentified.

This table comes from immunoSEQ multiplex PCR, and its TCRdb copy is limited to in-frame clones, with some not included. The repertoire holds 15,000 or so clones, with about 80% as singletons. This CDR3 has 18 amino acids. The germline CDR1 and CDR2 sequences are SEHNR and FQNEAQ (reference sequence). The germline V and J ends were trimmed by 5 bases and 0 bases, with 23 bases remaining between them. This rearrangement joins TRBV7-9 to TRBJ2-7; D may match TRBD1 or TRBD2 (5 bases each). This receptor was taken from an adult with an advanced solid tumor such as melanoma, head and neck, liver or kidney cancer. The sequencing used CD4+ or CD8+ T cells sorted from blood, collected in a trial of the OX40 agonist ivuxolimab. CDR3 region: CASSVRRGEGKNSYEQYF. The CDR3 nucleotides read TGTGCCAGCAGCGTGCGACGGGGTGAGGGGAAGAACTCCTACGAGCAGTACTTC.